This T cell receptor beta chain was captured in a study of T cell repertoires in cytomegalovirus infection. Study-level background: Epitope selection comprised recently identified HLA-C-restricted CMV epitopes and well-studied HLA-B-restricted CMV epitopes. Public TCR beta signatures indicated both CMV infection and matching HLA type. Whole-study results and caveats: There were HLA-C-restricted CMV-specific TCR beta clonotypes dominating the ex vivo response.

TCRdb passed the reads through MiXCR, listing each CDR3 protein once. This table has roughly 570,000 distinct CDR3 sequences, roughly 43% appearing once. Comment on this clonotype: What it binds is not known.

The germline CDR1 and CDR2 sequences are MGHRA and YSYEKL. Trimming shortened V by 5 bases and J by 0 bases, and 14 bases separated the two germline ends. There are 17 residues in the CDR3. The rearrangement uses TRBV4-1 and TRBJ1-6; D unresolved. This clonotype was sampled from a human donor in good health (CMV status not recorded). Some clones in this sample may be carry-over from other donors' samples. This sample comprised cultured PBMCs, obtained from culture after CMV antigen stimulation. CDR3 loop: CASSTGPGHSYNSPLHF. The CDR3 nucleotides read TGCGCCAGCAGCACCGGGCCGGGTCACTCCTATAATTCACCCCTCCACTTT.